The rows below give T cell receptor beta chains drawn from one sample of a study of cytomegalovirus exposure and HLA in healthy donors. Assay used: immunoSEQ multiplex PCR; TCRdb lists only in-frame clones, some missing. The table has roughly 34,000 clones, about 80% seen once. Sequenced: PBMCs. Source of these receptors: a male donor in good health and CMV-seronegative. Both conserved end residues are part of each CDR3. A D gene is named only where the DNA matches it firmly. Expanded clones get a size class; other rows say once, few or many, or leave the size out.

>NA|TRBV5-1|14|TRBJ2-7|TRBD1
TGCGCCAGCAGCTTTTGGGACAGGGCCGACGAGCAGTACTTC
CASSFWDRADEQYF
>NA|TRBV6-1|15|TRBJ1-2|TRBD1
TGTGCCAGCGTGGCCAGACAGGGAGCTAACTATGGCTACACCTTC
CASVARQGANYGYTF
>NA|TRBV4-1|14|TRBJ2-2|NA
TGCGCCAGCAGCCAAGTCACGAACACCGGGGAGCTGTTTTTT
CASSQVTNTGELFF
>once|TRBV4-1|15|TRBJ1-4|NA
TGCGCCAGCACCCTCGGCGGGGGGCTTGGGGAAAAACTGTTTTTT
CASTLGGGLGEKLFF
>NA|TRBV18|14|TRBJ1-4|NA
TGTGCCAGCTCATCTTTAGGGGGAGAGGAAAAACTGTTTTTT
CASSSLGGEEKLFF
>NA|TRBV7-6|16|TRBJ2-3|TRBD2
TGTGCCAGCAGCTCCCAAGCGGGGGGTAGCACAGATACGCAGTATTTT
CASSSQAGGSTDTQYF
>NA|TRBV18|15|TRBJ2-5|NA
TGTGCCAGCTCACCACCCGTGGAGGCAGCCAAGACCCAGTACTTC
CASSPPVEAAKTQYF
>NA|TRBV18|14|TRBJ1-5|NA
TGTGCCAGCTCATTACAGGTGAGCAATCAGCCCCAGCATTTT
CASSLQVSNQPQHF
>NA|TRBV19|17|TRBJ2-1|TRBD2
TGTGCCAGTAGTATAGACGGGAGGACGAGCTCCTACAATGAGCAGTTCTTC
CASSIDGRTSSYNEQFF
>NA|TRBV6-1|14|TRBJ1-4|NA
TGTGCCAGCAGCCGAGCTGTAAGAGATGAAAAACTGTTTTTT
CASSRAVRDEKLFF
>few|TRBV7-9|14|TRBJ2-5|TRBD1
TGTGCCAGCAGGTCCGACAGGGAGATAGAGACCCAGTACTTC
CASRSDREIETQYF
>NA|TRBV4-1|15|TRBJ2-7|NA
TGCGCCAGCAGCCTCTTCCCACAGGGCAGCTACGAGCAGTACTTC
CASSLFPQGSYEQYF
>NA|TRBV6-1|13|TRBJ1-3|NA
TGTGCCAGCAGTGAAGTACCCAGGGTGGGAATATATTTT
CASSEVPRVGIYF
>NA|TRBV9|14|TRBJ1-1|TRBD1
TGTGCCAGCAGCGCACAGGGGGCTAACACTGAAGCTTTCTTT
CASSAQGANTEAFF
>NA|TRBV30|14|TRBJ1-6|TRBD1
TGTGCCGGGAAGGGGGGACAGGGTCATTCACCCCTCCACTTT
CAGKGGQGHSPLHF
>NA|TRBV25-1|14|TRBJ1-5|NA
TGTGCCAGCAGCGCAGGGTGGGGAAATCAGCCCCAGCATTTT
CASSAGWGNQPQHF
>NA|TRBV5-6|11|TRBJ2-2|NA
TGTGCCAGCAGCTGGAGTGGGGAGCTGTTTTTT
CASSWSGELFF
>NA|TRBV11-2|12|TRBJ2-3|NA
TGTGCCAGCAGCCCTACATCGGGTACGCAGTATTTT
CASSPTSGTQYF
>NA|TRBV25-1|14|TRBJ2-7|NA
TGTGCCAGCAGTGGCTTACAGGGAGCCTACGAGCAGTACTTC
CASSGLQGAYEQYF
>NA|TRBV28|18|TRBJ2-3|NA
TGTGCCAGCAGTCCGGCGCAGGGTTTGGGTTCTAGCACAGATACGCAGTATTTT
CASSPAQGLGSSTDTQYF
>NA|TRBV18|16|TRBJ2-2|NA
TGTGCCAGCTCACCAGCTAAGGCTCGGGACACCGGGGAGCTGTTTTTT
CASSPAKARDTGELFF
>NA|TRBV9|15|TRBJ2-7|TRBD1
TGTGCCAGCAGCGCTTCACAGGGGGCGCGCTACGAGCAGTACTTC
CASSASQGARYEQYF
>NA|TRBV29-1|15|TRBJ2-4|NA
TGCAGCGCTCGAGGGGGGGCGTTAGCCAAAAACATTCAGTACTTC
CSARGGALAKNIQYF
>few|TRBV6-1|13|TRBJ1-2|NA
TGTGCCAGCAGTGAAGACGGTTTTTATGGCTACACCTTC
CASSEDGFYGYTF
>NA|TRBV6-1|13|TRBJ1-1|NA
TGTGCCAGCAGTCGCCGACAGGCAGGTGAAGCTTTCTTT
CASSRRQAGEAFF
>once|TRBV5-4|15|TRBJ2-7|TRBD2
TGTGCCAGCAGCCAGGGACTAGCGGGAGCTTTGGAGCAGTACTTC
CASSQGLAGALEQYF
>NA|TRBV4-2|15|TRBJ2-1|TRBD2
TGTGCCAGCAGCTCACTAGCGGGGGGGCAAGTTGAGCAGTTCTTC
CASSSLAGGQVEQFF
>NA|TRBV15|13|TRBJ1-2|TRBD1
TGTGCCACCAGCCCAAGACAGGGCGGCGGCTACACCTTC
CATSPRQGGGYTF
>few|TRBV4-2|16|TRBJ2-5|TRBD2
TGTGCCAGCAGCCAAGATCCTAGCGGGGGGGTGGAGACCCAGTACTTC
CASSQDPSGGVETQYF
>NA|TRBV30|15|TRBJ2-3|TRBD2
TGTGCCTGGGTACGAAGCGGGGGGGAGACAGATACGCAGTATTTT
CAWVRSGGETDTQYF
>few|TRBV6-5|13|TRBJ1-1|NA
TGTGCCAGCAGTTACGGGCAGAAAGCTGAAGCTTTCTTT
CASSYGQKAEAFF
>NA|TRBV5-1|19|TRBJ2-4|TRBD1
TGCGCCAGCAGCAACCAGGGGGCTACTGGTCTTTACGACAAAAACATTCAGTACTTC
CASSNQGATGLYDKNIQYF
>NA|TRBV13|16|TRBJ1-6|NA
TGTGCCAGCAGCTTATTCGCGGGGCGAAAGGATTCACCCCTCCACTTT
CASSLFAGRKDSPLHF
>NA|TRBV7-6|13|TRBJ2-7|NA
TGTGCCAGCAGCACTCGTGATATCTACGAGCAGTACTTC
CASSTRDIYEQYF
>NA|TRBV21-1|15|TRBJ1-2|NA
TGTGCCAGCAGCAAAGCAGCAGGGGGCGTAGGTGGCTACACCTTC
CASSKAAGGVGGYTF
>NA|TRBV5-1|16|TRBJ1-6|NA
TGCGCCAGCAGCCTCAGGGTGAGCTCCTATAATTCACCCCTCCACTTT
CASSLRVSSYNSPLHF
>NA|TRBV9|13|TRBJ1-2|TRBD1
TGTGCCAGCAGCGTAACAGGGGACTATGGCTACACCTTC
CASSVTGDYGYTF
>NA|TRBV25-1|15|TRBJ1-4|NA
TGTGCCAGCAGTGCCACCGGGACAAGAAATGAAAAACTGTTTTTT
CASSATGTRNEKLFF
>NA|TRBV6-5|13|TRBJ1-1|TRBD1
TGTGCCAGCAGGGGACAGCTTAACACTGAAGCTTTCTTT
CASRGQLNTEAFF
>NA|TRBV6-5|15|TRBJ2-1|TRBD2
TGTGCCAGCAGTCCACCGGGACTACCATACAATGAGCAGTTCTTC
CASSPPGLPYNEQFF
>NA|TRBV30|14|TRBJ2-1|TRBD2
TGTGCCTGGAGTCGGCTAGCGGGAGTTTATGAGCAGTTCTTC
CAWSRLAGVYEQFF
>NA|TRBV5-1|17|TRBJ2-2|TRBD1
TGCGCCAGCAGCCCGGGACGAGCGACAGGGCACATCGGGGAGCTGTTTTTT
CASSPGRATGHIGELFF
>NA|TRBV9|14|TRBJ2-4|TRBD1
TGTGCCAGCAGCGCGACCGGGACAGGGGATGTTCAGTACTTC
CASSATGTGDVQYF
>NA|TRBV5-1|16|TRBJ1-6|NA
TGCGCCAGCAGCTTGGGGCAGGGGTACTATAATTCACCCCTCCACTTT
CASSLGQGYYNSPLHF
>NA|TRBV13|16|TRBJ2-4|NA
TGTGCCAGCAGCGAAACAGGGCTGCTAGCCAAAAACATTCAGTACTTC
CASSETGLLAKNIQYF
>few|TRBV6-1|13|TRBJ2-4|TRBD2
TGTGCCAGCCCCGGGGGGACCAAAAACATTCAGTACTTC
CASPGGTKNIQYF
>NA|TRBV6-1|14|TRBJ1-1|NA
TGTGCCAGCAGTGAAGCTTGGGGGGAAGTGGAAGCTTTCTTT
CASSEAWGEVEAFF
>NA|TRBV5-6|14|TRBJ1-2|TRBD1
TGTGCCAGCAGCTTGGAGGGGACAGGCGGTCGCTACACCTTC
CASSLEGTGGRYTF
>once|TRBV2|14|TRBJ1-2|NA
TGTGCCAGCAGTGTGGAAGCGAGGGTTAATGGCTACACCTTC
CASSVEARVNGYTF
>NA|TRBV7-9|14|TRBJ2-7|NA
TGTGCCAGCAGCTCGGGACTCAATTCCTACGAGCAGTACTTC
CASSSGLNSYEQYF
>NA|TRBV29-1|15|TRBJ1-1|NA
TGCAGCGTTGAACGAGACAGCGAATTGAACACTGAAGCTTTCTTT
CSVERDSELNTEAFF
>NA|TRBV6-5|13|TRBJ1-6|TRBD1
TGTGCCAGCAGCTGGACAGGGGGCACACCCCTCCACTTT
CASSWTGGTPLHF
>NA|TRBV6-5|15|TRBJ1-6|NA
TGTGCCAGCAGTTACTCGAGACAGGTGGATTCACCCCTCCACTTT
CASSYSRQVDSPLHF
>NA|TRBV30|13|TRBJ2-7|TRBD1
TGTGCCTGGAGTACGACAGGGGAAGGCGAGCAGTACTTC
CAWSTTGEGEQYF
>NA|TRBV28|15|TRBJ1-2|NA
TGTGCCAGCAACCGCGGACTGAGCTCTAACTATGGCTACACCTTC
CASNRGLSSNYGYTF
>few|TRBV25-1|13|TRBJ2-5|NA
TGTGCCAGCGGGGTAGCGGACCAAGAGACCCAGTACTTC
CASGVADQETQYF
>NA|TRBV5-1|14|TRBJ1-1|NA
TGCGCCAGCAGCTCCCCAAATGACAGGTCTGAAGCTTTCTTT
CASSSPNDRSEAFF
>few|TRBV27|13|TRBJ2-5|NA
TGTGCCAGCAGTTTATGCGCACAGTGTGAGCAGTACTTC
CASSLCAQCEQYF
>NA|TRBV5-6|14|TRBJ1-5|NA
TGTGCCAGCAGCTTGAGAGGAATCAATCAGCCCCAGCATTTT
CASSLRGINQPQHF